The 28 T cell receptor beta chains reported below all come from one sample, sequenced in a study of T-cell reconstitution after alpha-beta-depleted transplantation in children (dated by TCRdb to about 2016). Reading the label with the study, this specimen's treatment or condition is: allogeneic hematopoietic cell transplantation with graft depleted of TCRalphabeta T cells and CD19 B cells. The library relied on PCR. Sequencing was performed on an Illumina HiSeq 2500. TCR library preparation used molecular barcoding, with unique molecular identifiers applied to normalize quantification of the TCRbeta repertoire. TCRdb cleaned the public reads at Q25 with fastp, built clones with MiXCR and kept in-frame beta chains. CDR3 protein duplicates are merged, each entry listing the most common genes and DNA. The sample records about 240,000 distinct CDR3 sequences, 25% of which are singletons. The leading ten clones occupy about 2.8% of the sample.

The sample in question was PBMCs, obtained before TCRalphabeta/CD19-depleted stem cell transplant. The receptors were sampled from a girl aged 2 to 9 with Fanconi anemia, due to receive a stem cell transplant.

This clonotype has ten or more counts. The rearrangement links TRBV27 to TRBJ2-7, with a possible D match to TRBD1 (8 bases). The length of the CDR3 is 15 residues. CDR1 MNHEY and CDR2 SMNVEV come from the germline V gene (reference sequence). Trimming took 6 bases from V and 1 from J, leaving 16 bases between them. The CDR3 loop reads CASSLSGTGSYEQYF. CDR3 nucleotides: TGTGCCAGCAGCTTAAGCGGGACAGGTTCCTACGAGCAGTACTTC.

J is TRBJ2-1 and V is TRBV29-1; D gene uncertain. The germline CDR1 and CDR2 sequences are SQVTM and ANQGSEA. The V end was cut by 0 bases, the J end by 4 bases, with 7 bases between. This CDR3 is built from 13 residues. CDR3 protein: CSVEDHSYNEQFF. Written as DNA, the CDR3 is TGCAGCGTTGAAGATCACAGTTACAATGAGCAGTTCTTC.

This sequence joins TRBV7-2 and TRBJ2-2, with 10 nucleotides matching TRBD2. The CDR3 consists of 16 residues. Per germline, CDR1 SGHTA and CDR2 FQGNSA. Unmatched junction bases numbered 7, after V lost 6 bases and J lost 3 bases. The CDR3 sequence: CASRPAGGPDTGELFF. Here the CDR3 DNA reads TGTGCCAGCAGGCCAGCGGGAGGGCCTGACACCGGGGAGCTGTTTTTT.

The chain couples TRBV20-1 to TRBJ2-1, with TRBD2 identical over 8 bases. The germline V gene has CDR1 DFQATT and CDR2 SNEGSKA (reference sequence). The CDR3 contains 15 residues. Unmatched junction bases numbered 13, after V lost 6 bases and J lost 6 bases. CDR3 amino acids: CSARRPAGAGNEQFF. The CDR3 DNA reads as TGCAGTGCCCGACGTCCAGCGGGGGCCGGCAATGAGCAGTTCTTC.

This clonotype was recorded many times. V and J are TRBV20-1 and TRBJ2-3; D remains ambiguous. V lost 6 bases to trimming and J lost 4 bases, with 8 bases between them. Germline CDR1 DFQATT, CDR2 SNEGSKA (reference sequence). CDR3 size: 11 residues. DNA of the CDR3: TGCAGTGCCCCATTAGCAGATACGCAGTATTTT. It encodes CSAPLADTQYF.

The gene calls are TRBV11-2 and TRBJ2-5, with 10 positions matching TRBD1. Germline-derived CDR1 and CDR2 are SGHAT and FQNNGV. The V segment lost 1 base and the J segment 5 bases; nucleotides outside the gene matches: 10. The CDR3 is 17 residues long. CDR3 residues: CASSLVPATGGRETQYF. The CDR3 nucleotides are TGTGCCAGCAGCTTAGTTCCGGCGACAGGGGGCCGGGAGACCCAGTACTTC.

This chain joins TRBV5-1 and TRBJ2-5, with TRBD1 identical over 8 bases. With V trimmed by 1 base and J by 2 bases, 7 bases remained unmatched. CDR1 SGHRS and CDR2 YFSETQ come from the germline V gene. The length of the CDR3 is 16 residues. In DNA, the CDR3 is TGCGCCAGCAGCTTGTTCCACAGGGGGAGGCAAGAGACCCAGTACTTC. Protein: CASSLFHRGRQETQYF.

In its sample, this clonotype was seen a few times. The V gene is TRBV20-1, the J gene TRBJ2-1, with 7 positions matching TRBD2. Germline V gene lookup returns CDR1 DFQATT and CDR2 SNEGSKA (reference sequence). The CDR3 totals 14 residues. After removal of 3 bases from V and 0 bases from J, the junction contained 2 bases not matched to a gene. Here the CDR3 DNA reads TGCAGTGCTAGGGGACTACCCTCCTACAATGAGCAGTTCTTC. Translated: CSARGLPSYNEQFF.

This sequence joins TRBV9 and TRBJ2-1; a weak D match, TRBD2 (6 bases). The CDR3 runs 16 residues. Germline V gene data show CDR1 as SGDLS and CDR2 as YYNGEE. V lost 3 bases to trimming and J lost 3 bases, with 16 bases between them. The CDR3 DNA follows: TGTGCCAGCAGCGGGCTCCCGGGAGCTGTCTACAATGAGCAGTTCTTC. Translation gives CASSGLPGAVYNEQFF.

This clonotype occurred many times. This sequence joins TRBV6-1 and TRBJ2-3; D gene uncertain. This CDR3 has 16 residues. The germline V gene has CDR1 MNHNS and CDR2 SASEGT. V was shortened by 5 bases and J by 0 bases, with 15 bases between the two germline ends. In DNA, the CDR3 is TGTGCCAGCAGTCCGATAGCCTTCCGGAGCACAGATACGCAGTATTTT. Protein sequence: CASSPIAFRSTDTQYF.

This clonotype was seen repeatedly, ten times or more. The rearrangement joins TRBV29-1 to TRBJ2-7; D is uncertain. With 7 bases removed from V and 0 bases from J, the gap between germline ends came to 13 bases. Per the germline V gene, CDR1 is SQVTM and CDR2 is ANQGSEA. The CDR3 has 13 amino acids. The DNA of the CDR3 is TGCAGCGGAAGACCTACCGGCTCCTACGAGCAGTACTTC. Translated: CSGRPTGSYEQYF.

This chain uses TRBV7-2 with TRBJ2-3; D perhaps matches TRBD2 (5 bases). Trimming pared 2 bases from V and 4 bases from J, leaving 10 bases between. The CDR3 length is 14 residues. Germline CDR1 reads SGHTA; CDR2 reads FQGNSA. In DNA, the CDR3 is TGTGCCAGCAGCTTACGGGGTTGGGCAGATACGCAGTATTTT. Its protein product is CASSLRGWADTQYF.

This clonotype was seen many times. The J gene is TRBJ1-1, the V gene TRBV12-3 or TRBV12-4; D is unclear. Trimming pared 2 bases from V and 1 base from J, leaving 5 bases between. This CDR3 has 13 residues. The DNA for the CDR3 is TGTGCCAGCAGTTTATCAGAGAACACTGAAGCTTTCTTT. This gives the protein CASSLSENTEAFF.

This clonotype was observed a handful of times. The V and J genes are TRBV25-1 and TRBJ2-7, with a tentative D call TRBD2 (6 bases). CDR3 length: 13 residues. The V end was cut by 2 bases, the J end by 6 bases, with 11 bases between. Per germline, CDR1 MGHDK and CDR2 SYGVNS. Here the CDR3 reads CASSEGRSGEQYF. The CDR3 nucleotides are TGTGCCAGCAGTGAAGGGAGGTCCGGCGAGCAGTACTTC.

This clonotype appeared many times. The chain has TRBV20-1 and TRBJ1-1, with 8 bases fitting TRBD1. This CDR3 contains 17 residues. Trimming removed 6 bases from V and 0 bases from J; junction bases left unmatched: 15. From germline, CDR1 is DFQATT and CDR2 SNEGSKA (reference sequence). Written as DNA, the CDR3 is TGCAGTGCCGATCTACAGGGGGTCTTTCAAATGAACACTGAAGCTTTCTTT. Translating it yields CSADLQGVFQMNTEAFF.

The table lists this clonotype with a few counts. The chain has TRBV4-1 and TRBJ2-5; D is possibly TRBD1 (6 bases). The CDR3 covers 17 residues. Looked up from germline, CDR1 is MGHRA and CDR2 is YSYEKL. Trimming removed 0 bases from V and 7 bases from J, with 21 bases in between. In DNA, the CDR3 is TGCGCCAGCAGCCAAGATGGGGGCACAGCGGAGGCGGGGACCCAGTACTTC. This encodes CASSQDGGTAEAGTQYF.

There are a few counts of this clonotype. This rearrangement joins TRBV20-1 to TRBJ2-3; D may match TRBD1 or TRBD2 (5 bases each). The V gene lost 6 bases and the J gene lost 4 bases, with 17 bases spanning the gap. This CDR3 comprises 14 residues. Germline assignment: CDR1 DFQATT and CDR2 SNEGSKA (reference sequence). The CDR3 here is CSARDPRGPDTQYF. DNA for the CDR3: TGCAGTGCCCGGGACCCCCGGGGCCCAGATACGCAGTATTTT.

The V call is TRBV27, the J call TRBJ2-7, with D tentatively TRBD1 (6 bases). This CDR3 has 16 amino acids. From germline, CDR1 is MNHEY and CDR2 SMNVEV (reference sequence). Between the trimmed V and J ends, which lost 6 bases and 2 bases, there was a span of 20 bases. The CDR3 sequence: CASSLSGQPFTYEQYF. The CDR3 DNA sequence: TGTGCCAGCAGCCTATCCGGACAGCCGTTTACCTACGAGCAGTACTTC.

This clonotype appeared many times. V is TRBV29-1 and J is TRBJ2-3, with TRBD2 identical over 13 bases. From germline, CDR1 is SQVTM and CDR2 ANQGSEA. Losses at the gene ends were 6 bases for V and 3 bases for J; bases not matched to a gene: 3. There are 14 residues in the CDR3. The CDR3 DNA follows: TGCAGCGTGGGGACTAGCGGGATGACAGATACGCAGTATTTT. Its protein product is CSVGTSGMTDTQYF.

The chain links TRBV5-1 to TRBJ2-5, with 9 bases that match TRBD2. The germline CDR1 and CDR2 sequences are SGHRS and YFSETQ. The J segment lost 4 bases and the V segment lost 0 bases, leaving 7 bases of the junction unmatched. The CDR3 covers 16 residues. CDR3: CASSLAKTSGVETQYF. As DNA, the CDR3 is TGCGCCAGCAGCTTGGCCAAGACTAGCGGAGTAGAGACCCAGTACTTC.

The rearrangement uses TRBV12-3 or TRBV12-4 and TRBJ2-6; D not certain. The length of the CDR3 is 17 residues. Trimming left V 6 bases short and J 0 bases short, with 15 bases between. CDR3 region: CASSLEKGPSGANVLTF. The CDR3 DNA sequence: TGTGCCAGCAGCTTGGAAAAGGGTCCCTCTGGGGCCAACGTCCTGACTTTC.

This clonotype was seen a few times. This chain joins TRBV20-1 and TRBJ1-4, with D possibly matching TRBD1 (6 bases). The CDR3 sequence is 13 residues long. V was clipped by 5 bases and J by 8 bases, with 15 bases between them. CDR1 DFQATT and CDR2 SNEGSKA come from the germline V gene (reference sequence). CDR3 coding DNA: TGCAGTGCTCTAATCAGGGGTAACGAAAAACTGTTTTTT. Its translation is CSALIRGNEKLFF.

The chain couples TRBV2 to TRBJ2-7; 9 bases align to TRBD1. The CDR3 spans 15 residues. The V gene's germline CDR1 is SNHLY and CDR2 FYNNEI. With V trimmed by 5 bases and J by 3 bases, 8 bases remained unmatched. The CDR3 reads CASSPDRGDYYEQYF. Written as DNA, the CDR3 is TGTGCCAGCAGTCCAGACAGGGGGGACTACTACGAGCAGTACTTC.

This clonotype showed up many times. The rearrangement joins TRBV12-3 or TRBV12-4 to TRBJ1-3; 8 bases are a match to TRBD1. Trimming removed 6 bases from V and 2 bases from J; junction bases left unmatched: 0. The CDR3 covers 13 residues. CDR3 protein: CASRQGAGNTIYF. In DNA form, the CDR3 reads TGTGCCAGCAGACAGGGGGCTGGAAACACCATATATTTT.

The chain combines TRBV20-1 with TRBJ1-5; 7 bases align to TRBD1. Looked up from germline, CDR1 is DFQATT and CDR2 is SNEGSKA (reference sequence). The V gene end was trimmed by 0 bases and the J gene end by 7 bases; junction bases not matched to a gene: 12. This CDR3 has 16 residues. The CDR3 DNA reads as TGCAGTGCTAGAGATCAGAAGAGAGAGGGGGCGCAGCCCCAGCATTTT. It codes for CSARDQKREGAQPQHF.

The chain employs TRBV5-4 and TRBJ2-1; D ambiguous. Germline V gene lookup returns CDR1 SGHNT and CDR2 YYREEE (reference sequence). The CDR3 runs 14 residues. V was trimmed by 1 base and J by 6 bases, leaving 11 bases between them. CDR3 region: CASSLFTTFNEQFF. In DNA form, the CDR3 reads TGTGCCAGCAGCTTGTTCACCACATTCAATGAGCAGTTCTTC.

This clonotype was recorded a few times. The chain uses TRBV29-1 and TRBJ1-5, with a tentative D call TRBD1 (5 bases). The germline V gene has CDR1 SQVTM and CDR2 ANQGSEA. CDR3 length: 15 amino acids. Trimming removed 4 bases from V and 1 base from J, with 14 bases in between. The CDR3 protein is CSVGGPPGSNQPQHF. The CDR3 region has the DNA TGCAGCGTTGGGGGACCGCCTGGGAGCAATCAGCCCCAGCATTTT. Full variable domain (remainder filled in from reference TRBV29-1 and TRBJ1-5): SAVISQKPSRDICQRGTSLTIQCQVDSQVTMMFWYRQQPGQSLTLIATANQGSEATYESGFVIDKFPISRPNLTFSTLTVSNMSPEDSSIYLCSVGGPPGSNQPQHFGDGTRLSIL.

The chain carries TRBV7-3 and TRBJ2-3; the D gene is possibly TRBD2 (6 bases). Trimming cost V 6 bases and J 4 bases, with 17 bases left between them. This CDR3 spans 15 amino acids. Germline V gene data show CDR1 as SGHTA and CDR2 as FQGTGA. The DNA for the CDR3 is TGTGCCAGCAGTTCGGGGGTCCGCTTACCAGATACGCAGTATTTT. Encoded protein: CASSSGVRLPDTQYF.